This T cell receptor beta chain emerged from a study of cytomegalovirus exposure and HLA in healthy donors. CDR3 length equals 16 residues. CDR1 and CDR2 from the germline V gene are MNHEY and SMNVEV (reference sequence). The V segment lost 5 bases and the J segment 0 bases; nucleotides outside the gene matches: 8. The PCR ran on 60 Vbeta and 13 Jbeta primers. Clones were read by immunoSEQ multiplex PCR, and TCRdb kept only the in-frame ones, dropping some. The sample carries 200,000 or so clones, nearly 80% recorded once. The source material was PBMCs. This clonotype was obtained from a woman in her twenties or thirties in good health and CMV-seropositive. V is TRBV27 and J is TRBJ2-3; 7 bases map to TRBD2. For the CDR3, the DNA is TGTGCCAGCAGTCCTTTTGGGACTACCAGCACAGATACGCAGTATTTT. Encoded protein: CASSPFGTTSTDTQYF.